The 2 T cell receptor beta chains listed next were all sequenced from one sample in a study of T cells in Graves' hyperthyroidism and ophthalmopathy. Amplification of TCR beta CDR3 regions was performed using RNA transcripts as template. RT-PCR in the first round (using the HTBI primer set) targeted the TCR CDR3. TCRdb used MiXCR to reprocess the multiplex PCR reads, holding one entry per CDR3 protein. Of around 240,000 distinct CDR3 sequences listed, roughly 15% are singletons. Source material: blood. Source of these receptors: a woman aged 40 to 55 with Graves' hyperthyroidism that later progressed to Graves' ophthalmopathy.

The chain employs TRBV29-1 and TRBJ2-3, with 13 bases identical to TRBD2. The germline V gene has CDR1 SQVTM and CDR2 ANQGSEA. Trimming removed 4 bases from V and 5 bases from J; junction bases left unmatched: 9. This CDR3 region has 16 residues. The CDR3 sequence: CSVATPGTSGIDTQYF. The CDR3 DNA is TGCAGCGTTGCGACCCCCGGGACTAGCGGGATAGATACGCAGTATTTT.

The chain has TRBV24-1 and TRBJ2-2; no clear D. The CDR3 loop spans 15 amino acids. Trimming left V 4 bases short and J 4 bases short, with 12 bases between. CDR1 is KGHDR, CDR2 SFDVKD, per germline. The CDR3 DNA reads as TGTGCCACCAGTGACCCAGGACGGATCACCGGGGAGCTGTTTTTT. Translation gives CATSDPGRITGELFF.